This T cell receptor beta chain appears in the sequencing data of a study of cytomegalovirus exposure and HLA in healthy donors. Regarding the study as a whole: 87-base-pair reads could not separate some V segments, including TRBV6-2 and TRBV6-3. HLA allele associations emerged for 17,000 or so TCR beta sequences in a later analysis, at 0.05 false discovery rate.

PCR primers comprised 60 Vbeta and 13 Jbeta primers. Profiled with immunoSEQ multiplex PCR; TCRdb holds only in-frame clones, not every one. Here the sample spans 55,000 to 75,000 clones, 62% being singletons. Details on this clone: Its antigen is unidentified.

V was pared by 4 bases and J by 6 bases, with 8 bases between. The CDR3 is made up of 13 amino acids. From germline, CDR1 is SGHRS and CDR2 YFSETQ. Sequenced: PBMCs. The clonotype was recovered from a young man in good health and CMV-seronegative. The chain uses TRBV5-1 and TRBJ1-6; no clear D. CDR3 nucleotide sequence: TGCGCCAGCAGCCGGGGAGCTAATTCACCCCTCCACTTT. It codes for CASSRGANSPLHF.